This T cell receptor (beta chain) was observed in a study of cytomegalovirus exposure and HLA in healthy donors. Regarding the study as a whole: Rare TCR sequences dominated, though some public TCRs recurred in many donors.

The PCR ran on 60 Vbeta and 13 Jbeta primers. Some clones are missing from TCRdb's copy, which holds only in-frame ones; the method was immunoSEQ multiplex PCR. The sample totals approximately 190,000 clones. V was pared by 3 bases and J by 1 base, with 19 bases between. The length of the CDR3 is 17 residues. Germline V gene data show CDR1 as SGDLS and CDR2 as YYNGEE. Notes on this clone: Its matching antigen is unknown.

Source material: PBMCs. The TCR comes from a man aged 30 to 39 in good health and CMV-seronegative. The chain uses TRBV9 and TRBJ1-1, with a possible D match to TRBD1 (6 bases). The CDR3 DNA is TGTGCCAGCAGCGGATTCCGGGACAAAGTGGGGAACACTGAAGCTTTCTTT. The encoded protein is CASSGFRDKVGNTEAFF.